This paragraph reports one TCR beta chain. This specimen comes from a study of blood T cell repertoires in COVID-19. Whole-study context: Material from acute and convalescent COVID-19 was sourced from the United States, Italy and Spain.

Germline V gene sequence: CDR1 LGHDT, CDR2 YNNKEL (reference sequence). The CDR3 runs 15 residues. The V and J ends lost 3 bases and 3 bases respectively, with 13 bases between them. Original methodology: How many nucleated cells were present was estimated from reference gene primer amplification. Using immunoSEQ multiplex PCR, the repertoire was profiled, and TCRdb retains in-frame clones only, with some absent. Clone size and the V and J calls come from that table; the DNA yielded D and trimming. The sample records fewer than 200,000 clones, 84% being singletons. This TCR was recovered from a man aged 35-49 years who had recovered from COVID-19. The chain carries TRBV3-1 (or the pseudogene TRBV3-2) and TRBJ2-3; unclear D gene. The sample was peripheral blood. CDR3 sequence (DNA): TGTGCCAGCAGCCACCGAATCGCAGCGACAGATACGCAGTATTTT. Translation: CASSHRIAATDTQYF.